Below are 24 T cell receptor beta chains sequenced from a single sample in a study of radiotherapy plus CTLA-4 blockade in lung cancer. Profiling relied on immunoSEQ multiplex PCR, and the TCRdb table lists in-frame clones only, not all of them. The table lists about 84,000 clones, approximately 79% of them singletons, with over 12% in the top ten. The sample was peripheral blood, taken from a patient treated with radiotherapy plus ipilimumab. The receptors were gathered from a human donor with non-small cell lung cancer that progressed on radiotherapy plus ipilimumab.

This chain links TRBV10-3 with TRBJ2-3, with D perhaps matching TRBD1 (5 bases). The CDR3 is made up of 15 amino acids. V was clipped by 4 bases and J by 1 base, with 12 bases between them. CDR1 and CDR2 from the germline V gene are ENHRY and SYGVKD. Here the CDR3 reads CAISGTGGGTDTQYF. CDR3 bases: TGTGCCATCAGTGGCACAGGTGGCGGCACAGATACGCAGTATTTT.

The chain recombines TRBV7-2 with TRBJ1-2, with D possibly matching TRBD1 (6 bases). Germline CDR1 is SGHTA and CDR2 is FQGNSA. The CDR3 is 15 amino acids. V was pared by 3 bases and J by 4 bases, with 15 bases between. CDR3: CASSFLRTDAYGYTF. The CDR3 DNA is TGTGCCAGCAGCTTTCTTCGGACAGACGCCTATGGCTACACCTTC.

This clone occurred a few times. V usage is TRBV27 and J usage is TRBJ2-1, with TRBD1 matching over 7 bases. The germline CDR1 and CDR2 sequences are MNHEY and SMNVEV (reference sequence). Losses at the gene ends were 2 bases for V and 10 bases for J; bases not matched to a gene: 5. The CDR3 extends over 13 amino acids. The CDR3 protein is CASSLPSTGEQFF. The CDR3 DNA sequence: TGTGCCAGCAGTTTACCTTCGACAGGGGAGCAGTTCTTC.

The chain has TRBV15 and TRBJ2-7; unclear D gene. The germline gives CDR1 LNHNV, CDR2 YYDKDF (reference sequence). V was clipped by 0 bases and J by 3 bases, with 9 bases between them. CDR3 length: 14 residues. The CDR3 DNA reads TGTGCCACCAGCAGAGAGCGGACGAACTACGAGCAGTACTTC. Protein sequence: CATSRERTNYEQYF.

This chain connects TRBV6-5 to TRBJ1-4, with 9 nucleotides matching TRBD1. The J segment lost 7 bases and the V segment lost 4 bases, leaving 1 base of the junction unmatched. This CDR3 comprises 13 residues. Germline V gene sequence: CDR1 MNHEY, CDR2 SVGAGI. The CDR3 region has the DNA TGTGCCAGCAGTTTGGGACAGGGTGAAAAACTGTTTTTT. Its protein is CASSLGQGEKLFF.

V is TRBV28 and J is TRBJ2-7; D gene unclear. V gave up 8 bases and J gave up 3 bases, with 8 bases separating them. The CDR3 sequence is 11 residues long. Germline-derived CDR1 and CDR2 are MDHEN and SYDVKM. CDR3 loop: CASVRNYEQYF. In DNA, the CDR3 is TGTGCCAGCGTTCGAAACTACGAGCAGTACTTC.

The chain has TRBV5-1 and TRBJ1-1, with D possibly TRBD1 on 5 matching bases. The V end was cut by 4 bases, the J end by 3 bases, with 13 bases between. The CDR3 runs to 14 residues. The V gene's germline CDR1 is SGHRS and CDR2 YFSETQ. CDR3 DNA: TGCGCCAGCAGCCCGGGGAGGGGCTACACTGAAGCTTTCTTT. It specifies CASSPGRGYTEAFF.

This clone has only a few counts. The rearrangement links TRBV15 to TRBJ1-2; D ambiguous. Germline CDR1 LNHNV, CDR2 YYDKDF (reference sequence). This CDR3 region has 14 residues. V dropped 1 base and J dropped 6 bases, with 12 bases sitting between them. CDR3 sequence reads: CATSRAGLIDGYTF. The CDR3 DNA reads as TGTGCCACCAGCAGAGCGGGTCTGATCGATGGCTACACCTTC.

This chain joins TRBV18 and TRBJ1-1; D is unresolved. The germline CDR1 and CDR2 sequences are KGHSH and LQKENI. CDR3 length: 15 amino acids. The ends were cut back, 3 bases at V and 2 bases at J, with 13 bases in the middle. The CDR3, as DNA: TGTGCCAGCTCACCGATCCTTAGGCTCAACACTGAAGCTTTCTTT. Protein: CASSPILRLNTEAFF.

The genes are TRBV27 and TRBJ1-1, with no clear D. V shed 5 bases and J shed 2 bases, with 9 bases lying between them. The germline CDR1 and CDR2 sequences are MNHEY and SMNVEV (reference sequence). This CDR3 has 13 amino acids. The CDR3 DNA reads TGTGCCAGCAGTCTTACACCTAACACTGAAGCTTTCTTT. This codes for CASSLTPNTEAFF.

CDR3 in DNA: TGTGCCAGCAGCTTGGACAGGGTCGCAGATACGCAGTATTTT. Translating gives CASSLDRVADTQYF. The chain joins TRBV5-4 to TRBJ2-3; D possibly corresponds to TRBD1 (6 bases). Germline CDR1 is SGHNT and CDR2 is YYREEE (reference sequence). V was clipped by 0 bases and J by 4 bases, with 9 bases between them. The CDR3 is 14 residues long.

This chain links TRBV28 with TRBJ1-1; D is undetermined. In germline, CDR1 is MDHEN, CDR2 SYDVKM. The CDR3 totals 15 residues. V dropped 2 bases and J dropped 5 bases, with 15 bases sitting between them. CDR3 residues: CASSLGVELRTEAFF. In nucleotides, the CDR3 is TGTGCCAGCAGTTTAGGGGTGGAATTACGGACTGAAGCTTTCTTT.

Written as DNA, the CDR3 is TGTGCCAGCAGAGGGACAGGAAAGACCCAGTACTTC. Translated: CASRGTGKTQYF. V is TRBV28 and J is TRBJ2-5, with 8 bases matching TRBD1. V trimming: 6 bases; J trimming: 6 bases; junction bases outside the gene matches: 3. In germline, CDR1 is MDHEN, CDR2 SYDVKM. The CDR3 length is 12 residues.

The rearrangement joins TRBV4-1 to TRBJ1-1; TRBD1 agrees at 9 bases. Germline CDR1 reads MGHRA; CDR2 reads YSYEKL. The CDR3 is 17 amino acids. J was trimmed by 4 bases and V by 5 bases; bases with no gene match: 14. The CDR3 nucleotides are TGCGCCAGCAGCTCACCGGGACAGGGAAAGGGGGCCACTGAAGCTTTCTTT. As protein: CASSSPGQGKGATEAFF.

A few counts support this clone. V is TRBV29-1 and J is TRBJ2-3, with 11 bases lining up with TRBD1. The J segment lost 2 bases and the V segment lost 6 bases, leaving 1 base of the junction unmatched. Per the germline V gene, CDR1 is SQVTM and CDR2 is ANQGSEA. This CDR3 is built from 13 residues. The DNA of the CDR3 is TGCAGCGTCGGACAGGGGGCCACAGATACGCAGTATTTT. Protein: CSVGQGATDTQYF.

The CDR3, as DNA: TGCGCCAGCACCGGTGGGGGGTTTGATACGCAGTATTTT. As protein: CASTGGGFDTQYF. The genes are TRBV10-1 and TRBJ2-3, with D perhaps matching TRBD2 (6 bases). The V gene lost 7 bases and the J gene lost 6 bases, with 14 bases spanning the gap. The CDR3 is made up of 13 amino acids. The germline V gene has CDR1 WNHNN and CDR2 SYGVQD (reference sequence).

The chain is built from TRBV6-1 and TRBJ1-5, with D perhaps TRBD1 (5 bases). Trimming cost V 5 bases and J 6 bases, with 17 bases left between them. Germline CDR1 and CDR2: MNHNS and SASEGT. The CDR3 length is 15 residues. The CDR3 nucleotides are TGTGCCAGCAGTCTACAGGCCCTAGGGAGTCAGCCCCAGCATTTT. This sequence encodes CASSLQALGSQPQHF.

V and J are TRBV5-6 and TRBJ2-5; D ambiguous. Germline CDR1 is SGHDT and CDR2 is YYEEEE. CDR3 length: 15 residues. V was shortened by 0 bases and J by 0 bases, with 9 bases between the two germline ends. CDR3 sequence: CASSLEGKYQETQYF. The CDR3 DNA sequence: TGTGCCAGCAGCTTGGAAGGCAAGTACCAAGAGACCCAGTACTTC. Looking up the rest from reference TRBV5-6 and TRBJ2-5 gives the full variable domain: DAGVTQSPTHLIKTRGQQVTLRCSPKSGHDTVSWYQQALGQGPQFIFQYYEEEERQRGNFPDRFSGHQFPNYSSELNVNALLLGDSALYLCASSLEGKYQETQYFGPGTRLLVL.

The chain is built from TRBV5-1 and TRBJ1-5; 7 bases align to TRBD1. The CDR3 has 15 amino acids. Germline assignment: CDR1 SGHRS and CDR2 YFSETQ. Losses at the gene ends were 4 bases for V and 4 bases for J; bases not matched to a gene: 8. The CDR3, as DNA: TGCGCCAGCAGCGCTGGAGGGGGCCAGAATCAGCCCCAGCATTTT. Translation: CASSAGGGQNQPQHF.

DNA for the CDR3: TGTGCCAGCACCCCCCGGGCGAACACTGAAGCTTTCTTT. This gives the protein CASTPRANTEAFF. The chain carries TRBV6-6 and TRBJ1-1, with D hard to call. V dropped 7 bases and J dropped 1 base, with 10 bases sitting between them. The CDR3 covers 13 residues. The germline V gene has CDR1 MNHNY and CDR2 SVGAGI (reference sequence).

The chain has TRBV2 and TRBJ1-5, with TRBD1 matching 7 bases. Unmatched junction bases numbered 5, after V lost 3 bases and J lost 0 bases. The germline V gene encodes CDR1 SNHLY and CDR2 FYNNEI. This CDR3 comprises 16 residues. The CDR3 loop is CASSDRGFRSNQPQHF. The DNA for the CDR3 is TGTGCCAGCAGTGACAGGGGGTTTCGTAGCAATCAGCCCCAGCATTTT. The variable domain in full, with the rest retrieved from reference TRBV2 and TRBJ1-5, is EPEVTQTPSHQVTQMGQEVILRCVPISNHLYFYWYRQILGQKVEFLVSFYNNEISEKSEIFDDQFSVERPDGSNFTLKIRSTKLEDSAMYFCASSDRGFRSNQPQHFGDGTRLSIL.

The V and J genes are TRBV28 and TRBJ1-5, with 8 bases lining up with TRBD1. J was trimmed by 6 bases and V by 6 bases; bases with no gene match: 13. Germline V gene data show CDR1 as MDHEN and CDR2 as SYDVKM. This CDR3 has 16 amino acids. The CDR3 nucleotides read TGTGCCAGCAGCCCCTTCGGACAGGGTAAGGGTCAGCCCCAGCATTTT. Protein: CASSPFGQGKGQPQHF. Supplemented by reference TRBV28 and TRBJ1-5, the full variable domain reads DVKVTQSSRYLVKRTGEKVFLECVQDMDHENMFWYRQDPGLGLRLIYFSYDVKMKEKGDIPEGYSVSREKKERFSLILESASTNQTSMYLCASSPFGQGKGQPQHFGDGTRLSIL.

This chain joins TRBV4-3 and TRBJ2-1; the D gene is possibly TRBD1 (5 bases). The CDR3 totals 16 residues. The V and J ends lost 1 base and 8 bases respectively, with 18 bases between them. Germline CDR1 LGHNA, CDR2 YSLEER. In nucleotides, the CDR3 is TGCGCCAGCAGCCAAGCCCCCGGCCAGGGTTTTCATGAGCAGTTCTTC. It specifies CASSQAPGQGFHEQFF.

The chain joins TRBV5-1 to TRBJ1-1; possibly TRBD1 for D (5 bases). CDR3 length: 13 residues. The ends were cut back, 4 bases at V and 6 bases at J, with 13 bases in the middle. Germline V lookup: CDR1 SGHRS, CDR2 YFSETQ. The CDR3 DNA reads as TGCGCCAGCAGCGCCCAAGGGGTATCTGAAGCTTTCTTT. Protein product: CASSAQGVSEAFF.